The rows below give T cell receptor beta chains drawn from one sample of a study of breast tumors, draining lymph nodes, adjacent tissues. TCRdb used MiXCR to reprocess the multiplex PCR reads, holding one entry per CDR3 protein. The data hold 20,000 to 25,000 distinct CDR3 sequences, with 60% to 75% observed a single time. The source material was tumor-adjacent breast tissue. The receptors derive from a female donor with breast cancer. Some clones in this sample may be carry-over from other donors' samples. CDR3s include the opening cysteine and the closing phenylalanine or tryptophan. Each record gives: J gene, clone size, V gene, CDR3 length, D gene, CDR3 DNA, CDR3 protein. The D gene is left open where the match is weak. The size of a clone is reported for some rows only, either as once, few or many, or as a class for expanded clones.

j_call: TRBJ2-2; clone_size: -; v_call: TRBV9; cdr3_length: 13; d_call: -; cdr3_nt: TGTGCCAGCAGCGGGAGCTTTACCGGGGAGCTGTTTTTT; cdr3_aa: CASSGSFTGELFF
j_call: TRBJ2-7; clone_size: many; v_call: TRBV14; cdr3_length: 13; d_call: -; cdr3_nt: TGTGCCAGCAGCCAAGGAGTATTGGCCGAGCAGTACTTC; cdr3_aa: CASSQGVLAEQYF
j_call: TRBJ2-1; clone_size: -; v_call: TRBV5-1; cdr3_length: 15; d_call: TRBD2; cdr3_nt: TGCGCCAGCAGCTTGGTAGCGGGAGCATCATGGGAGCAGTTCTTC; cdr3_aa: CASSLVAGASWEQFF
j_call: TRBJ1-5; clone_size: many; v_call: TRBV30; cdr3_length: 15; d_call: -; cdr3_nt: TGTGCCTGGAGTGTACCGGGACTTAGCAATCAGCCCCAGCATTTT; cdr3_aa: CAWSVPGLSNQPQHF
j_call: TRBJ2-2; clone_size: -; v_call: TRBV6-1; cdr3_length: 16; d_call: -; cdr3_nt: TGTGCCAGCAGTGACTGGGTAGGGAGCGGCACCGGGGAGCTGTTTTTT; cdr3_aa: CASSDWVGSGTGELFF
j_call: TRBJ2-7; clone_size: -; v_call: TRBV7-9; cdr3_length: 15; d_call: TRBD2; cdr3_nt: TGTGCCAGCAGCACTCTGGGGGGGGTCCCTTACGAGCAGTACTTC; cdr3_aa: CASSTLGGVPYEQYF
j_call: TRBJ1-1; clone_size: -; v_call: TRBV19; cdr3_length: 14; d_call: -; cdr3_nt: TGTGCCAGTGGCTTTGACAGAGGGAACACTGAAGCTTTCTTT; cdr3_aa: CASGFDRGNTEAFF
j_call: TRBJ2-3; clone_size: -; v_call: TRBV24-1; cdr3_length: 23; d_call: TRBD2; cdr3_nt: TGTGCCACCAATCTAGCTCAAACTCCAAAGCGGGAGGCCACCAGTGATGGCACAGATACGCAGTATTTT; cdr3_aa: CATNLAQTPKREATSDGTDTQYF
j_call: TRBJ2-3; clone_size: -; v_call: TRBV5-1; cdr3_length: 14; d_call: -; cdr3_nt: TGCGCCAGCAGCGCGTCTGACTCCACAGATACGCAGTATTTT; cdr3_aa: CASSASDSTDTQYF
j_call: TRBJ2-2; clone_size: -; v_call: TRBV3-1; cdr3_length: 16; d_call: -; cdr3_nt: TGTGCCAGCAGCCAAAAGGGGACTTTGAACACCGGGGAGCTGTTTTTT; cdr3_aa: CASSQKGTLNTGELFF
j_call: TRBJ2-7; clone_size: -; v_call: TRBV18; cdr3_length: 14; d_call: -; cdr3_nt: TGTGCCAGCTCACCTGAGTCCCGGGTGGACGAGCAGTACTTC; cdr3_aa: CASSPESRVDEQYF
j_call: TRBJ2-7; clone_size: medium-sized; v_call: TRBV7-2; cdr3_length: 13; d_call: -; cdr3_nt: TGTGCCAGCAGTGTACGGGACTCCTACGAGCAGTACTTC; cdr3_aa: CASSVRDSYEQYF
j_call: TRBJ2-3; clone_size: few; v_call: TRBV29-1; cdr3_length: 16; d_call: TRBD2; cdr3_nt: TGCAGCGCCACTCTAGGGCTAGCGGGAAGCACAGATACGCAGTATTTT; cdr3_aa: CSATLGLAGSTDTQYF
j_call: TRBJ1-2; clone_size: -; v_call: TRBV20-1; cdr3_length: 13; d_call: -; cdr3_nt: TGCAGTGCTAGAGATTTCAGGGGCTATGGCTACACCTTC; cdr3_aa: CSARDFRGYGYTF
j_call: TRBJ2-2; clone_size: -; v_call: TRBV19; cdr3_length: 14; d_call: TRBD2; cdr3_nt: TGTGCCAGTATACTAGCGGGAGGAGGTGGGGAGCTGTTTTTT; cdr3_aa: CASILAGGGGELFF
j_call: TRBJ2-7; clone_size: -; v_call: TRBV6-1; cdr3_length: 12; d_call: -; cdr3_nt: TGTGCCAGCAGTGAAGGAATAGACGAGCAGTACTTC; cdr3_aa: CASSEGIDEQYF
j_call: TRBJ2-2; clone_size: -; v_call: TRBV7-2; cdr3_length: 14; d_call: -; cdr3_nt: TGCGCCAGCAGCTCGAATAACAGGGCACCTCTCCTGTTTTTT; cdr3_aa: CASSSNNRAPLLFF
j_call: TRBJ1-2; clone_size: -; v_call: TRBV20-1; cdr3_length: 12; d_call: TRBD1; cdr3_nt: TGCAGTGTGTCAGGGGGGAGTGATGGCTACACCTTC; cdr3_aa: CSVSGGSDGYTF
j_call: TRBJ2-7; clone_size: once; v_call: TRBV15; cdr3_length: 15; d_call: -; cdr3_nt: TGTGCCACCAGCAGAGAAGGGCAACCCTCATACGAGCAGTACTTC; cdr3_aa: CATSREGQPSYEQYF
j_call: TRBJ2-1; clone_size: -; v_call: TRBV19; cdr3_length: 16; d_call: TRBD2; cdr3_nt: TGTGCCAGTAGTATAGGAGGGGTAGCGGGAGTTTCCGAGCAGTTCTTC; cdr3_aa: CASSIGGVAGVSEQFF
j_call: TRBJ2-7; clone_size: -; v_call: TRBV6-5; cdr3_length: 13; d_call: -; cdr3_nt: TGTGCCAGCAGTAGCGGACGTTCCTACGAGCAGTACTTC; cdr3_aa: CASSSGRSYEQYF
j_call: TRBJ2-1; clone_size: medium-sized; v_call: TRBV5-6; cdr3_length: 15; d_call: TRBD1; cdr3_nt: TGTGCCAGCAGCTTAGCCGGGACAGCCTACAATGAGCAGTTCTTC; cdr3_aa: CASSLAGTAYNEQFF
j_call: TRBJ2-2; clone_size: -; v_call: TRBV4-1; cdr3_length: 18; d_call: TRBD1; cdr3_nt: TGCGCCAGCAGCCAAGATGGCCGGGACAGGGTTTTACCCGGGGAGCTGTTTTTT; cdr3_aa: CASSQDGRDRVLPGELFF
j_call: TRBJ2-7; clone_size: -; v_call: TRBV6-1; cdr3_length: 15; d_call: TRBD2; cdr3_nt: TGTGCCAGCAGTGGCTTTAGCGGGAGGGCCTACGAGCAGTACTTC; cdr3_aa: CASSGFSGRAYEQYF
j_call: TRBJ2-2; clone_size: many; v_call: TRBV28; cdr3_length: 17; d_call: TRBD1; cdr3_nt: TGTGCCAGCAGTTTAGCTCAGGGGGCAGGGAACACCGGGGAGCTGTTTTTT; cdr3_aa: CASSLAQGAGNTGELFF
j_call: TRBJ1-2; clone_size: -; v_call: TRBV20-1; cdr3_length: 13; d_call: -; cdr3_nt: TGCAGTGCTAGAATCGACACATCCGAGGGCTACACCTTC; cdr3_aa: CSARIDTSEGYTF
j_call: TRBJ2-7; clone_size: -; v_call: TRBV6-2/TRBV6-3; cdr3_length: 14; d_call: -; cdr3_nt: TGTGCCAGCAGTTACTCGTTAGCCGCGTACGAGCAGTACTTC; cdr3_aa: CASSYSLAAYEQYF
j_call: TRBJ1-2; clone_size: -; v_call: TRBV7-3; cdr3_length: 15; d_call: -; cdr3_nt: TGTGCCAGCAGCTTAGCTTCGGGAGGCCGGGAGGGCTACACCTTC; cdr3_aa: CASSLASGGREGYTF
j_call: TRBJ1-6; clone_size: -; v_call: TRBV7-6; cdr3_length: 16; d_call: -; cdr3_nt: TGTGCCAGCAGCTTAGCCCCCGGGTCTGGTAATTCACCCCTCCACTTT; cdr3_aa: CASSLAPGSGNSPLHF
j_call: TRBJ1-4; clone_size: -; v_call: TRBV2; cdr3_length: 15; d_call: TRBD1; cdr3_nt: TGTGCCAGCAGTGAGGAGTTGACAGGGGCCATTCAACTGTTTTTT; cdr3_aa: CASSEELTGAIQLFF
j_call: TRBJ2-1; clone_size: -; v_call: TRBV19; cdr3_length: 15; d_call: TRBD1; cdr3_nt: TGTGCCAGTAGTGAACAGGGGCCCTCCAACAATGAGCAGTTCTTC; cdr3_aa: CASSEQGPSNNEQFF
j_call: TRBJ1-6; clone_size: -; v_call: TRBV28; cdr3_length: 14; d_call: TRBD1; cdr3_nt: TGTGCCAGCACCTCCTACAGGGGGAGTTCACCCCTCCACTTT; cdr3_aa: CASTSYRGSSPLHF
j_call: TRBJ2-7; clone_size: few; v_call: TRBV20-1; cdr3_length: 14; d_call: TRBD1; cdr3_nt: TGCAGTGCTAGAGATTTTACAGGGGGGTACGAGCAGTACTTC; cdr3_aa: CSARDFTGGYEQYF
j_call: TRBJ2-7; clone_size: -; v_call: TRBV6-2/TRBV6-3; cdr3_length: 14; d_call: -; cdr3_nt: TGTGCCAGCAGTTACGTGCGGATGTCGCGCGAGCAGTACTTC; cdr3_aa: CASSYVRMSREQYF
j_call: TRBJ1-1; clone_size: -; v_call: TRBV11-2; cdr3_length: 13; d_call: -; cdr3_nt: TGTGCCAGCAGGGTATTAAATAGCACTGAAGCTTTCTTT; cdr3_aa: CASRVLNSTEAFF
j_call: TRBJ1-4; clone_size: medium-sized; v_call: TRBV10-3; cdr3_length: 16; d_call: TRBD1; cdr3_nt: TGTGCCATCAGTGAGTCGGAGGGGACAGGTGATGAAAAACTGTTTTTT; cdr3_aa: CAISESEGTGDEKLFF
j_call: TRBJ2-1; clone_size: -; v_call: TRBV28; cdr3_length: 15; d_call: TRBD2; cdr3_nt: TGTGCCAGCATGTTGAGACTAGCGGGAGTCGATGAGCAGTTCTTC; cdr3_aa: CASMLRLAGVDEQFF
j_call: TRBJ2-3; clone_size: -; v_call: TRBV7-3; cdr3_length: 16; d_call: TRBD2; cdr3_nt: TGTGCCAGCAGCCCTCTAGCGGGAGATTTAGCAGATACGCAGTATTTT; cdr3_aa: CASSPLAGDLADTQYF
j_call: TRBJ2-1; clone_size: -; v_call: TRBV12-3/TRBV12-4; cdr3_length: 13; d_call: -; cdr3_nt: TGTGCCAGCAGTTTAATCCGGGGCCATGAGCAGTTCTTC; cdr3_aa: CASSLIRGHEQFF
j_call: TRBJ2-7; clone_size: -; v_call: TRBV5-1; cdr3_length: 14; d_call: -; cdr3_nt: TGCGCCAGCAGCCCCTCTCCTCAGCACTACGAGCAGTACTTC; cdr3_aa: CASSPSPQHYEQYF
j_call: TRBJ2-7; clone_size: medium-sized; v_call: TRBV3-1; cdr3_length: 14; d_call: -; cdr3_nt: TGTGCCAGCAGCCAAGAGGTCAGCTCCTACGAGCAGTACTTC; cdr3_aa: CASSQEVSSYEQYF
j_call: TRBJ2-1; clone_size: -; v_call: TRBV5-8; cdr3_length: 11; d_call: -; cdr3_nt: TGTGCCAGCAGCTCCCCCCGTGAGCAGTTCTTC; cdr3_aa: CASSSPREQFF
j_call: TRBJ2-1; clone_size: -; v_call: TRBV6-1; cdr3_length: 12; d_call: -; cdr3_nt: TGTGCCAGCATGGGAGCCCTCTCTGAGCAGTTCTTC; cdr3_aa: CASMGALSEQFF
j_call: TRBJ2-7; clone_size: few; v_call: TRBV5-1; cdr3_length: 13; d_call: -; cdr3_nt: TGCGCCAGCAGCTTGGGGGCAGCCTTCGAGCAGTACTTC; cdr3_aa: CASSLGAAFEQYF
j_call: TRBJ2-3; clone_size: -; v_call: TRBV10-3; cdr3_length: 15; d_call: -; cdr3_nt: TGTGCCATCAGTGATCGAGGCGGAAGCACAGATACGCAGTATTTT; cdr3_aa: CAISDRGGSTDTQYF
j_call: TRBJ1-1; clone_size: many; v_call: TRBV19; cdr3_length: 14; d_call: -; cdr3_nt: TGTGCCAGTAGACTAGGGGGGGGGAACACTGAAGCTTTCTTT; cdr3_aa: CASRLGGGNTEAFF
j_call: TRBJ2-5; clone_size: -; v_call: TRBV20-1; cdr3_length: 14; d_call: TRBD2; cdr3_nt: TGCAGTCCTTACCCGAGCGGGAGTAGAGAGACCCAGTACTTC; cdr3_aa: CSPYPSGSRETQYF
j_call: TRBJ2-7; clone_size: few; v_call: TRBV20-1; cdr3_length: 13; d_call: TRBD1; cdr3_nt: TGCAGTGCTGAGACAGGGGGGTCCTACGAGCAGTACTTC; cdr3_aa: CSAETGGSYEQYF
j_call: TRBJ2-6; clone_size: -; v_call: TRBV19; cdr3_length: 14; d_call: -; cdr3_nt: TGTGCCAGTAGACACCCCTCTGGGGCCAACGTCCTGACTTTC; cdr3_aa: CASRHPSGANVLTF
j_call: TRBJ1-6; clone_size: medium-sized; v_call: TRBV10-3; cdr3_length: 14; d_call: -; cdr3_nt: TGTGCCATCAGTTACAGGGCCGATAATTCACCCCTCCACTTT; cdr3_aa: CAISYRADNSPLHF
j_call: TRBJ2-5; clone_size: many; v_call: TRBV5-1; cdr3_length: 17; d_call: TRBD1; cdr3_nt: TGCGCCAGCAGCTTGATCCCACCGGGACAGGGGAGAGAGACCCAGTACTTC; cdr3_aa: CASSLIPPGQGRETQYF
j_call: TRBJ2-1; clone_size: -; v_call: TRBV5-1; cdr3_length: 15; d_call: -; cdr3_nt: TGCGCCAGCAGCTACCGGGACTCCTCCTACAATGAGCAGTTCTTC; cdr3_aa: CASSYRDSSYNEQFF